These 11 T cell receptor beta chains originate from one sample sequenced in a study of spatial heterogeneity in lung cancer. Time point denoted: sample taken at primary tumor resection. These receptors are not linked to any known antigen. Study-wide results and limits: Expanded alpha and beta TCR counts within tumors tracked tumor mutation counts.

Via MiXCR, TCRdb re-called the 5' RACE reads, giving one row per CDR3 protein. Of roughly 20,000 distinct CDR3 sequences in the sample, over 2.5% were seen once. Sequencing used lung tumor tissue, obtained at surgery. The receptor set was obtained from a male donor with early-stage non-small cell lung cancer.

The table lists this clonotype with many counts. The rearrangement uses TRBV20-1 and TRBJ1-2; D remains ambiguous. There are 16 residues in the CDR3. The V gene lost 0 bases and the J gene lost 5 bases, with 19 bases spanning the gap. CDR1 DFQATT and CDR2 SNEGSKA come from the germline V gene (reference sequence). The DNA of the CDR3 is TGCAGTGCTAGAGATCTGGTCAGCCCGTATTTGTATGGCTACACCTTC. It is translated as CSARDLVSPYLYGYTF.

This clonotype was observed many times. The rearrangement uses TRBV28 and TRBJ2-1, with 11 nucleotides matching TRBD2. From germline, CDR1 is MDHEN and CDR2 SYDVKM. With 6 bases clipped from V and 6 bases from J, the junction kept 7 bases outside the gene matches. The CDR3 spans 15 residues. DNA for the CDR3: TGTGCCAGCAGACCAACTAGCGGGAGTTTCAATGAGCAGTTCTTC. It specifies CASRPTSGSFNEQFF.

This clonotype has ten or more counts. This chain links TRBV20-1 with TRBJ2-3; no firm D call. Trimming took 5 bases from V and 5 from J, leaving 8 bases between them. This CDR3 is built from 11 residues. Germline CDR1 and CDR2: DFQATT and SNEGSKA (reference sequence). The CDR3: CSALKLDTQYF. CDR3 nucleotide sequence: TGCAGTGCTCTAAAGCTAGATACGCAGTATTTT.

This clonotype showed up many times. The chain carries TRBV7-3 and TRBJ1-1; weak D call: TRBD1 (5 bases). This CDR3 spans 14 amino acids. Germline CDR1 is SGHTA and CDR2 is FQGTGA. The V and J ends lost 2 bases and 4 bases respectively, with 11 bases between them. In DNA, the CDR3 is TGTGCCAGCAGCTTATCAGGGTTGGGCACTGAAGCTTTCTTT. This codes for CASSLSGLGTEAFF. The full variable domain, in which reference TRBV7-3 and TRBJ1-1 provide the parts outside the CDR3, is GAGVSQTPSNKVTEKGKYVELRCDPISGHTALYWYRQSLGQGPEFLIYFQGTGAADDSGLPNDRFFAVRPEGSVSTLKIQRTERGDSAVYLCASSLSGLGTEAFFGQGTRLTVV.

This clonotype was found many times. The gene calls are TRBV18 and TRBJ1-1; a possible D gene is TRBD1 (6 bases). Trimming pared 4 bases from V and 4 bases from J, leaving 10 bases between. The CDR3 extends over 13 amino acids. Per germline, CDR1 KGHSH and CDR2 LQKENI. The CDR3 loop reads CASSLPGVTEAFF. CDR3 sequence (DNA): TGTGCCAGCTCACTGCCAGGGGTCACTGAAGCTTTCTTT.

This clonotype has a count of ten or more. V usage is TRBV7-8 and J usage is TRBJ2-7; possibly TRBD1 or TRBD2 for D (6 bases each). The germline V gene encodes CDR1 SGHVS and CDR2 FQNEAQ. This CDR3 contains 14 residues. Trimming cost V 7 bases and J 5 bases, with 18 bases left between them. The CDR3 DNA is TGTGCCAGCACCTACCCGGGGGCGGACGACGAGCAGTACTTC. Encoded protein: CASTYPGADDEQYF. Full variable domain (rest looked up from reference TRBV7-8 and TRBJ2-7): GAGVSQSPRYKVAKRGQDVALRCDPISGHVSLFWYQQALGQGPEFLTYFQNEAQLDKSGLPSDRFFAERPEGSVSTLKIQRTQQEDSAVYLCASTYPGADDEQYFGPGTRLTVT.

This clonotype was counted many times. The chain is built from TRBV10-3 and TRBJ2-1; the match to TRBD2 covers 11 bases. The CDR3 is 14 residues long. The J segment lost 4 bases and the V segment lost 6 bases, leaving 2 bases of the junction unmatched. CDR1 is ENHRY, CDR2 SYGVKD, per germline. CDR3 DNA: TGTGCCATCAGCGGGACTAGCGGTTACAATGAGCAGTTCTTC. The encoded protein is CAISGTSGYNEQFF.

This clonotype was recorded at least ten times. The chain links TRBV12-3 or TRBV12-4 to TRBJ2-1, with a possible D match to TRBD2 (6 bases). CDR3 length: 16 residues. V was trimmed by 5 bases and J by 7 bases, leaving 21 bases between them. The chain's CDR3 is CASSTFRAGRSNEQFF. The CDR3 DNA follows: TGTGCCAGCAGTACCTTTCGGGCGGGACGGTCAAATGAGCAGTTCTTC.

This clonotype was seen ten or more times. The chain combines TRBV20-1 with TRBJ2-7; TRBD1 agrees at 8 bases. Germline trimming cut 5 bases from V and 1 base from J; bases unmatched to any gene: 13. CDR3 size: 16 residues. Germline V gene sequence: CDR1 DFQATT, CDR2 SNEGSKA (reference sequence). The CDR3 here is CSAPQAHHRGSYEQYF. Here the CDR3 DNA reads TGCAGTGCTCCCCAGGCCCATCACAGGGGGTCCTACGAGCAGTACTTC.

This clonotype was counted ten times or more. The J gene is TRBJ2-3, the V gene TRBV20-1, with TRBD2 identical over 11 bases. Germline V gene lookup returns CDR1 DFQATT and CDR2 SNEGSKA (reference sequence). After removal of 3 bases from V and 1 base from J, the junction contained 9 bases not matched to a gene. This CDR3 is 17 amino acids long. This chain's CDR3 is CSASTSGSGGRTDTQYF. CDR3 bases: TGCAGTGCTAGCACTAGCGGGAGTGGGGGCCGCACAGATACGCAGTATTTT.

This clonotype has at least ten counts. V usage is TRBV27 and J usage is TRBJ2-1; D not resolved. V was shortened by 6 bases and J by 0 bases, with 6 bases between the two germline ends. Germline CDR1 is MNHEY and CDR2 is SMNVEV (reference sequence). The CDR3 length is 13 residues. CDR3 bases: TGTGCCAGCAGCACTACCTCCTACAATGAGCAGTTCTTC. It yields the protein CASSTTSYNEQFF.